This is a list of T cell receptor beta chains from one sample in a study of early T cells in non-severe SARS-CoV-2 infection. TCRdb re-called the 5' RACE reads through MiXCR, storing one row per CDR3 protein. The sample holds some 62,000 distinct CDR3 sequences, roughly 9% seen once. The sequencing here drew on whole blood, taken at baseline. These receptors were obtained from an adult who was a healthcare worker with PCR-confirmed SARS-CoV-2 infection or an uninfected control (not recorded which). CDR3s include the opening cysteine and the closing phenylalanine or tryptophan. Each record gives: CDR3 DNA, CDR3 protein, CDR3 length, V gene, clone size, J gene, D gene. A D gene is named only where the DNA matches it firmly. Clone size is stated in some rows and not others, as once, few, many or a class when expanded.

TGTGCCAGCAGTTACTCCGCTAGCGGACGCACAGATACGCAGTATTTT,CASSYSASGRTDTQYF,16,TRBV6-6,-,TRBJ2-3,TRBD2
TGTGCCAGCAGTTCAGGGGGCGTAGATAGCACAGATACGCAGTATTTT,CASSSGGVDSTDTQYF,16,TRBV27,many,TRBJ2-3,TRBD1
TGTGCCAGCAGTGAAGTGCGGGGAGGGACCCAGTACTTC,CASSEVRGGTQYF,13,TRBV2,few,TRBJ2-5,-
TGTGCCACCAGCAGAGGACAGAGACAAGAGACCCAGTACTTC,CATSRGQRQETQYF,14,TRBV15,few,TRBJ2-5,-
TGCAGTGCTAGCGAAGGGACTTATGGAAACACCATATATTTT,CSASEGTYGNTIYF,14,TRBV20-1,few,TRBJ1-3,-
TGTGCCAGCAAGACATCTAGCGGCTCCTACGAGCAGTACTTC,CASKTSSGSYEQYF,14,TRBV7-6,many,TRBJ2-7,TRBD2
TGTGCCAGCAGACAACCGAACACCGGGGAGCTGTTTTTT,CASRQPNTGELFF,13,TRBV6-2/TRBV6-3,few,TRBJ2-2,-
TGTGCCAGTAGTCCCTCCACCCCCAAAAAAATAGCCAAAAACATTCAGTACTTC,CASSPSTPKKIAKNIQYF,18,TRBV19,few,TRBJ2-4,-
TGCGCCTTTTACTTAGGGCGTGGATACGAGCAGTACTTC,CAFYLGRGYEQYF,13,TRBV10-1,-,TRBJ2-7,-
TGTGCCAGCAGCCTCTGGGGCGACAGGGGGGAGACCCAGTACTTC,CASSLWGDRGETQYF,15,TRBV9,-,TRBJ2-5,TRBD1
-,CISVPQRDF,9,TRBV7-5,-,TRBJ2-3,-
TGCGCCAGCAGCCCGGACAGGGCCAGGAAGGAGACCCAGTACTTC,CASSPDRARKETQYF,15,TRBV5-1,many,TRBJ2-5,TRBD1
TGTGCCAGCAGCCCAGCAGGTTACACTGAAGCTTTCTTT,CASSPAGYTEAFF,13,TRBV7-9,few,TRBJ1-1,-
TGTGCCAGCAGTTCGGACAGGGCGCCTGAAGCTTTCTTT,CASSSDRAPEAFF,13,TRBV6-5,-,TRBJ1-1,TRBD1
TGTGCCAGCAGCTTAGTACCGGGACAGACCTATGGCTACACCTTC,CASSLVPGQTYGYTF,15,TRBV7-6,-,TRBJ1-2,TRBD1
TGCGCCACCCGGACTAGCGCCACAGATACGCAGTATTTT,CATRTSATDTQYF,13,TRBV5-1,few,TRBJ2-3,TRBD2
TGCAGTGCTAGAGATGGGGGACACCCATCGAACACTGAAGCTTTCTTT,CSARDGGHPSNTEAFF,16,TRBV20-1,-,TRBJ1-1,-
TGTGCCAGCAGTTACTCAGAGACCTATGGCTACACCTTC,CASSYSETYGYTF,13,TRBV6-5,-,TRBJ1-2,-
TGTGCCAGCGCTCTTCTCCACAATGAGCAGTTCTTC,CASALLHNEQFF,12,TRBV2,-,TRBJ2-1,-
TGTGCCAGCAGTCTCATTGGACCTTACAATGAGCAGTTCTTC,CASSLIGPYNEQFF,14,TRBV6-5,-,TRBJ2-1,-
TGCAGCGTTGGTGGGACAGGGGGCACTGAAGCTTTCTTT,CSVGGTGGTEAFF,13,TRBV29-1,many,TRBJ1-1,TRBD1
TGTGCCAGCAGCTCCGGGACACAAGGTTATTCACCCCTCCACTTT,CASSSGTQGYSPLHF,15,TRBV5-4,many,TRBJ1-6,-
TGTGCCAGCAGCTCCCGTGGGGATAGCAATCAGCCCCAGCATTTT,CASSSRGDSNQPQHF,15,TRBV9,many,TRBJ1-5,-
TGTGCCAGCGAACTGGGCACAGGGAGCACAGATACGCAGTATTTT,CASELGTGSTDTQYF,15,TRBV7-9,many,TRBJ2-3,-
TGCAGTGCCGGCCCGCGGGGGATGGGCAATCAGCCCCAGCATTTT,CSAGPRGMGNQPQHF,15,TRBV20-1,few,TRBJ1-5,-
TGTGCCAGCAGACAGGGACAGGGGGTCGTAGATACGCAGTATTTT,CASRQGQGVVDTQYF,15,TRBV6-2/TRBV6-3,many,TRBJ2-3,TRBD1
TGTGCCAGCAGCTTGGCAGGGCGTCCCTACGAGCAGTACTTC,CASSLAGRPYEQYF,14,TRBV5-4,many,TRBJ2-7,-
TGCAGCGTTGTTACACAGGGGGATATGCACATTCAGTACTTC,CSVVTQGDMHIQYF,14,TRBV29-1,-,TRBJ2-4,TRBD1
TGTGCCAGCAGTTTCGCCTGGACTAGCGGGAGAGGCGAGCAGTACTTC,CASSFAWTSGRGEQYF,16,TRBV6-2/TRBV6-3,-,TRBJ2-7,TRBD2
TGTGCCAGCAGAGGTCGGCTCCCTCGGGAGGCATCGAGCTCCTACAATGAGCAGTTCTTC,CASRGRLPREASSSYNEQFF,20,TRBV6-2/TRBV6-3,once,TRBJ2-1,TRBD2
TGCAGTGCTATAGGACTAGCGGGAGGCCACGAGCAGTACTTC,CSAIGLAGGHEQYF,14,TRBV20-1,few,TRBJ2-7,TRBD2
TGTGCCAGCACCGAGGAGGGGGCAGCGTACAATGAGCAGTTCTTC,CASTEEGAAYNEQFF,15,TRBV6-6,many,TRBJ2-1,-
TGTGCCAGCTCACAGAAGTTGGGACAGGATAATTCACCCCTCCACTTT,CASSQKLGQDNSPLHF,16,TRBV18,few,TRBJ1-6,TRBD1
TGTGCCAGCAGCCAAGGGGCCAGGGAAGCTTTCTTT,CASSQGAREAFF,12,TRBV4-2,few,TRBJ1-1,-
TGTGCCAGCAGTTACATGGGCAGAAATTCACCCCTCCACTTT,CASSYMGRNSPLHF,14,TRBV6-5,many,TRBJ1-6,-